The present T cell receptor (beta chain) was sequenced within a study of T cell responses to AZD1222 COVID-19 vaccine. About this clone: Its cognate antigen is unknown.

Repertoires were generated with immunoSEQ multiplex PCR, while TCRdb's copy carries only in-frame clones and drops some. Of 110,000 to 150,000 clones in the sample, roughly nine tenths were seen once. Germline lookup yields CDR1 SGHTA and CDR2 FQGNSA. The junction had 4 bases not matched to a gene; V was cut back by 3 bases and J by 7 bases. The CDR3 is made up of 13 amino acids. Overall study findings and caveats: The study identified only 6 or 7 AZD1222 recipients as seropositive at baseline. Elevations in Spike-specific TCR breadth and depth followed administration of two AZD1222 doses. The study reported that nearly half of spike-specific TCRs target unmutated variant regions.

This receptor was taken from an adult in good health. J is TRBJ1-1 and V is TRBV7-2; 8 nucleotides match TRBD1. Sequenced material: peripheral blood, taken on day 0 of AZD1222 vaccination. CDR3 amino acids: CASSLQGAYEAFF. The CDR3 DNA reads as TGTGCCAGCAGCTTGCAGGGGGCGTATGAAGCTTTCTTT. The complete variable domain, with remaining parts taken from reference TRBV7-2 and TRBJ1-1, reads GAGVSQSPSNKVTEKGKDVELRCDPISGHTALYWYRQSLGQGLEFLIYFQGNSAPDKSGLPSDRFSAERTGGSVSTLTIQRTQQEDSAVYLCASSLQGAYEAFFGQGTRLTVV.